One and the same sample provided the 17 T cell receptor beta chains below, sequenced in a study of cytomegalovirus exposure and HLA in healthy donors. Amplification used 60 Vbeta primers and 13 Jbeta primers. TCRdb's copy holds only in-frame clones and misses some; the assay was immunoSEQ multiplex PCR. Here the sample spans around 99,000 clones, roughly 80% being singletons. Sequencing was performed on PBMCs. Receptors were obtained from a man aged 45-65 years in good health and CMV-seropositive.

The rearrangement joins TRBV27 to TRBJ2-7, with a weak D call TRBD1 (5 bases). CDR1 and CDR2 (germline): MNHEY, SMNVEV (reference sequence). The CDR3 is made up of 14 amino acids. The ends were cut back, 0 bases at V and 5 bases at J, with 11 bases in the middle. CDR3 loop: CASSLSIGAHEQYF. In DNA form, the CDR3 reads TGTGCCAGCAGTTTATCGATAGGGGCCCACGAGCAGTACTTC.

The chain links TRBV27 to TRBJ1-1; TRBD1 aligns across 7 bases. This CDR3 has 14 amino acids. Germline V CDR1 and CDR2: MNHEY, SMNVEV (reference sequence). V trimming: 6 bases; J trimming: 0 bases; junction bases outside the gene matches: 4. The CDR3 region has the DNA TGTGCCAGCAGGGTGACAGGGCTGAACACTGAAGCTTTCTTT. It translates to CASRVTGLNTEAFF.

This rearrangement joins TRBV5-8 to TRBJ1-1; maybe TRBD1 (6 bases). Per the germline V gene, CDR1 is SGHTS and CDR2 is YDEGEE. The germline V and J ends were trimmed by 3 bases and 0 bases, with 15 bases remaining between them. The CDR3 is 16 amino acids. This CDR3 reads CASSYGQWLMNTEAFF. In DNA, the CDR3 is TGTGCCAGCAGCTATGGACAGTGGCTAATGAACACTGAAGCTTTCTTT.

The chain uses TRBV27 and TRBJ1-5; no reliable D call. This CDR3 has 14 amino acids. Trimming shortened V by 3 bases and J by 0 bases, and 6 bases separated the two germline ends. Per the germline V gene, CDR1 is MNHEY and CDR2 is SMNVEV (reference sequence). This chain's CDR3 is CASSFRDSNQPQHF. In nucleotides, the CDR3 is TGTGCCAGCAGTTTTAGAGATAGCAATCAGCCCCAGCATTTT.

The rearrangement uses TRBV6-1 and TRBJ2-5, with D perhaps TRBD2 (5 bases). Germline V gene sequence: CDR1 MNHNS, CDR2 SASEGT. This CDR3 comprises 16 residues. With 4 bases removed from V and 0 bases from J, the gap between germline ends came to 15 bases. CDR3 protein: CASSASRRVNQETQYF. The CDR3 nucleotides are TGTGCCAGCAGTGCCTCGCGGCGGGTGAACCAAGAGACCCAGTACTTC.

This chain connects TRBV4-2 to TRBJ2-7; tentative D call: TRBD1 (5 bases). CDR3 length: 16 amino acids. Per germline, CDR1 LGHNA and CDR2 YNFKEQ. With 4 bases removed from V and 0 bases from J, the gap between germline ends came to 16 bases. CDR3 residues: CASSPAGDSHSYEQYF. The DNA for the CDR3 is TGTGCCAGCAGCCCAGCAGGAGACAGTCACTCCTACGAGCAGTACTTC.

This clone was counted once. The V gene is TRBV11-2, the J gene TRBJ1-1; TRBD1 aligns across 7 bases. CDR3 length: 15 residues. Germline V gives CDR1 SGHAT, CDR2 FQNNGV. Losses at the gene ends were 6 bases for V and 1 base for J; bases not matched to a gene: 8. The CDR3 loop reads CASSPRDSWNTEAFF. CDR3 DNA: TGTGCCAGCAGTCCACGGGACAGTTGGAACACTGAAGCTTTCTTT.

This clone showed up just a few times. The chain couples TRBV19 to TRBJ2-5; maybe TRBD2 (6 bases). Germline lookup yields CDR1 LNHDA and CDR2 SQIVND (reference sequence). CDR3 length: 15 amino acids. Deletions cut 1 base from V and 5 bases from J, with 14 bases between. The CDR3, as DNA: TGTGCCAGTAGTATAGGTAGTGGGGGGAGCGAGACCCAGTACTTC. Its protein is CASSIGSGGSETQYF.

The chain employs TRBV27 and TRBJ1-1; TRBD1 is a possible D gene (5 bases). The CDR3 is 14 amino acids. CDR1 MNHEY and CDR2 SMNVEV come from the germline V gene (reference sequence). Trimming shortened V by 6 bases and J by 1 base, and 12 bases separated the two germline ends. This CDR3 reads CASRPQGRNTEAFF. The DNA for the CDR3 is TGTGCCAGCAGACCTCAGGGCAGGAACACTGAAGCTTTCTTT.

The rearrangement uses TRBV19 and TRBJ1-5; no clear D. The CDR3 sequence is 12 residues long. V was clipped by 7 bases and J by 2 bases, with 6 bases between them. Germline CDR1 LNHDA, CDR2 SQIVND (reference sequence). CDR3 amino acids: CASTRGNQPQHF. CDR3 bases: TGTGCCAGTACCCGGGGCAATCAGCCCCAGCATTTT.

The chain carries TRBV10-3 and TRBJ2-7; a weak D match, TRBD1 (6 bases). The ends were cut back, 11 bases at V and 4 bases at J, with 21 bases in the middle. CDR3 length: 14 residues. Germline V gene lookup returns CDR1 ENHRY and CDR2 SYGVKD. Here the CDR3 reads CAARSPGQLYEQYF. The CDR3 DNA reads as TGTGCCGCCCGCAGTCCGGGACAATTATACGAGCAGTACTTC.

This chain connects TRBV5-6 to TRBJ2-1; D call uncertain. V lost 0 bases, J lost 10 bases, and 11 bases lay in between. CDR1 SGHDT and CDR2 YYEEEE come from the germline V gene. The CDR3 runs to 13 residues. The CDR3 here is CASSLGRVREQFF. As DNA, the CDR3 is TGTGCCAGCAGCTTGGGTCGGGTGAGGGAGCAGTTCTTC.

This chain joins TRBV7-2 and TRBJ2-1; 9 nucleotides match TRBD2. There are 15 residues in the CDR3. V lost 5 bases and J lost 4; bases outside the gene matches: 6. Germline V gene sequence: CDR1 SGHTA, CDR2 FQGNSA. The CDR3 DNA sequence: TGTGCCAGCAGCCGCGGGGGGGGGCCGTACAATGAGCAGTTCTTC. Its translation is CASSRGGGPYNEQFF.

For the CDR3, the DNA is TGTGCCAGTAGGAGTCTGGCTGAAGCTTTCTTT. The encoded protein is CASRSLAEAFF. V is TRBV19 and J is TRBJ1-1; D not certain. V was shortened by 6 bases and J by 6 bases, with 8 bases between the two germline ends. Germline V gives CDR1 LNHDA, CDR2 SQIVND (reference sequence). This CDR3 has 11 residues.

The chain couples TRBV10-3 to TRBJ2-7; possible D gene TRBD1, 5 bases. The CDR3 runs to 15 residues. Germline V gives CDR1 ENHRY, CDR2 SYGVKD. The germline V and J ends were trimmed by 0 bases and 6 bases, with 15 bases remaining between them. The DNA of the CDR3 is TGTGCCATCAGTGAGTCATTAGCAGGGTCAGGCGAGCAGTACTTC. Its protein product is CAISESLAGSGEQYF.

The rearrangement uses TRBV6-5 and TRBJ2-7; D unclear. The germline gives CDR1 MNHEY, CDR2 SVGAGI. The CDR3 has 11 amino acids. V lost 8 bases and J 3 bases, leaving 8 bases between the germline ends. The CDR3 DNA reads TGTGCCAGCTCAACGGGCTACGAGCAGTACTTC. Its translation is CASSTGYEQYF.

On this clone itself: No DNA is shown, since the ends of the CDR3 on it are uncertain; the CDR3 is the one TCRdb lists. The chain employs TRBV19 and TRBJ1-5; the table's D call of TRBD1 was not tested on the DNA. The CDR3 extends over 18 residues, inclusive of both ends. Germline CDR1 reads LNHDA; CDR2 reads SQIVND (reference sequence). The CDR3 spells CASTSDRGRYEGNQPQHF.